This T cell receptor beta chain was captured by sequencing in a study of cytomegalovirus exposure and HLA in healthy donors. In the study overall: The same platform was used for the roughly 130 validation repertoires and the approximately 670 first-cohort repertoires, a later analysis reported.

The approximately 120-subject validation cohort, separate from the approximately 630-subject first cohort, included the donors. In its sample, this clone was seen once. CDR1 is SGDLS, CDR2 YYNGEE, per germline. The CDR3 has 15 amino acids. V gave up 1 base and J gave up 5 bases, with 10 bases separating them. Generated by immunoSEQ multiplex PCR, the TCRdb table keeps only in-frame clones and is missing some. The sample has approximately 300,000 clones, about 85% seen once. The J gene is TRBJ1-6, the V gene TRBV9; D is ambiguous. Sample: PBMCs. This receptor was obtained from a woman between 25 and 40 years old in good health and CMV-seropositive. The DNA of the CDR3 is TGTGCCAGCAGCGTATTCGGTGAAAATAATTCACCCCTCCACTTT. It codes for CASSVFGENNSPLHF.